Following are 12 T cell receptor beta chains from one sample sequenced in a study of beta chain features in type 1 diabetes. TCRB transcripts that were expressed got sequenced, as all of the isolated RNA had been reverse transcribed. Method: immunoSEQ multiplex PCR; TCRdb's copy keeps in-frame clones and lacks some. The sample includes about 25,000 clones, around 68% of them seen just once. No antigen has been assigned to these receptors. Study-wide points: Type 1 diabetes patients had moderately but significantly shorter TCRB CDR3s in all four CD4+ subsets.

Sequencing was performed on stem cell memory CD4+ T cells from blood. The receptor source for this set is a woman between 40 and 50 years old with type 1 diabetes.

The V call is TRBV5-1, the J call TRBJ2-4; D is perhaps TRBD2 (5 bases). The CDR3 has 15 amino acids. Trimming removed 1 base from V and 5 bases from J, with 13 bases in between. Germline assignment: CDR1 SGHRS and CDR2 YFSETQ. The CDR3 loop is CASSLSSGVENIQYF. As DNA, the CDR3 is TGCGCCAGCAGCTTGTCTTCCGGGGTGGAAAACATTCAGTACTTC. The full variable domain, its missing parts supplied by reference TRBV5-1 and TRBJ2-4, is KAGVTQTPRYLIKTRGQQVTLSCSPISGHRSVSWYQQTPGQGLQFLFEYFSETQRNKGNFPGRFSGRQFSNSRSEMNVSTLELGDSALYLCASSLSSGVENIQYFGAGTRLSVL.

V usage is TRBV2 and J usage is TRBJ1-5; the D is unclear. The CDR3 runs to 13 residues. Germline values: CDR1 SNHLY, CDR2 FYNNEI. Between the trimmed V and J ends, which lost 5 bases and 9 bases, there was a span of 14 bases. The CDR3 sequence: CASSPPRSGPQHF. The CDR3 DNA reads TGTGCCAGCAGTCCACCCCGAAGCGGGCCCCAGCATTTT. The full variable domain, its missing parts supplied by reference TRBV2 and TRBJ1-5, is EPEVTQTPSHQVTQMGQEVILRCVPISNHLYFYWYRQILGQKVEFLVSFYNNEISEKSEIFDDQFSVERPDGSNFTLKIRSTKLEDSAMYFCASSPPRSGPQHFGDGTRLSIL.

The chain couples TRBV4-2 to TRBJ1-2; D is undetermined. Per germline, CDR1 LGHNA and CDR2 YNFKEQ. The CDR3 totals 16 residues. V was shortened by 0 bases and J by 4 bases, with 15 bases between the two germline ends. The CDR3 bases are TGTGCCAGCAGCCAAGATGGTACAGTTTCATCCTATGGCTACACCTTC. It encodes CASSQDGTVSSYGYTF.

This clone was seen only once. The V and J genes are TRBV28 and TRBJ1-2, with 7 bases fitting TRBD1. Per germline, CDR1 MDHEN and CDR2 SYDVKM. After removal of 6 bases from V and 3 bases from J, the junction contained 1 base not matched to a gene. The CDR3 has 12 amino acids. CDR3 in DNA: TGTGCCAGCAGCCAGGGGGACTATGGCTACACCTTC. This gives the protein CASSQGDYGYTF.

The rearrangement links TRBV19 to TRBJ1-1; 9 positions match TRBD1. V lost 4 bases and J lost 1; bases outside the gene matches: 7. Germline lookup yields CDR1 LNHDA and CDR2 SQIVND (reference sequence). The CDR3 has 16 amino acids. The CDR3 coding sequence is TGTGCCAGTAGTACCCAACGGACAGGGGAGAACACTGAAGCTTTCTTT. This encodes CASSTQRTGENTEAFF.

The chain joins TRBV5-1 to TRBJ1-1, with a tentative D call TRBD1 (5 bases). V lost 3 bases, J lost 1 base, and 13 bases lay in between. The CDR3 runs 15 residues. CDR1 is SGHRS, CDR2 YFSETQ, per germline. The CDR3 loop is CASSSLGGKNTEAFF. DNA of the CDR3: TGCGCCAGCAGCTCATTGGGGGGTAAGAACACTGAAGCTTTCTTT.

The chain has TRBV18 and TRBJ1-1; a possible D gene is TRBD1 (6 bases). The CDR3 consists of 16 residues. Per germline, CDR1 KGHSH and CDR2 LQKENI. V lost 3 bases and J 0 bases, leaving 14 bases between the germline ends. The CDR3 DNA is TGTGCCAGCTCACCTCGGCCCCAGGGGATGAACACTGAAGCTTTCTTT. Encoded protein: CASSPRPQGMNTEAFF.

The J gene is TRBJ1-2, the V gene TRBV4-3; D gene unclear. Between the trimmed V and J ends, which lost 0 bases and 4 bases, there was a span of 9 bases. CDR1 is LGHNA, CDR2 YSLEER, per germline. This CDR3 is 14 amino acids long. Here the CDR3 reads CASSQDLQSYGYTF. The CDR3 nucleotides read TGCGCCAGCAGCCAAGATTTGCAGTCCTATGGCTACACCTTC.

The gene calls are TRBV7-2 and TRBJ1-6, with TRBD1 matching 7 bases. J lost 6 bases, V lost 5 bases, and 4 bases had no gene match. The length of the CDR3 is 14 residues. The germline V gene has CDR1 SGHTA and CDR2 FQGNSA. CDR3 DNA sequence: TGTGCCAGCAGCCCTCGACAGGGTAATTCACCCCTCCACTTT. Residues: CASSPRQGNSPLHF.

The chain employs TRBV2 and TRBJ2-1; a weak D match, TRBD2 (5 bases). The V end was cut by 7 bases, the J end by 12 bases, with 22 bases between. Germline lookup yields CDR1 SNHLY and CDR2 FYNNEI. The length of the CDR3 is 14 residues. Here the CDR3 reads CASTMDSLPLGQFF. The CDR3 DNA reads as TGTGCCAGCACCATGGACTCCCTCCCCCTTGGGCAGTTCTTC.

This clone was counted between two and nine times. J is TRBJ2-7 and V is TRBV7-2; 9 bases agree with TRBD1. CDR1 and CDR2 from the germline V gene are SGHTA and FQGNSA. V lost 5 bases, J lost 1 base, and 18 bases stayed unmatched. This CDR3 has 19 amino acids. The CDR3 spells CASSPRDRERGPRSYEQYF. The CDR3 DNA reads TGTGCCAGCAGCCCAAGGGACAGGGAGAGGGGACCGAGGTCCTACGAGCAGTACTTC. The full variable domain, rest sourced from reference TRBV7-2 and TRBJ2-7, is GAGVSQSPSNKVTEKGKDVELRCDPISGHTALYWYRQSLGQGLEFLIYFQGNSAPDKSGLPSDRFSAERTGGSVSTLTIQRTQQEDSAVYLCASSPRDRERGPRSYEQYFGPGTRLTVT.

V is TRBV28 and J is TRBJ1-5, with 10 bases fitting TRBD1. The CDR3 has 14 residues. V shed 6 bases and J 7 bases; nucleotides not matched to a gene: 6. Germline CDR1 is MDHEN and CDR2 is SYDVKM. Here the CDR3 reads CASSRDRGKQPQHF. The CDR3 DNA reads TGTGCCAGCAGCCGGGACAGGGGAAAGCAGCCCCAGCATTTT.